Presented here are 9 T cell receptor beta chains from one specimen sequenced in a study of CD8+ T cells in alopecia areata. Reverse transcribed after extraction, RNA yielded cDNA as the sequencing template. TCRdb keeps only in-frame clones here, not all; method: immunoSEQ multiplex PCR. Of about 120,000 clones listed, around 50% were seen once; the top ten hold about 10%. The sequenced material came from NKG2D-low CD8+ T cells sorted from blood. Every receptor here comes from a human donor with alopecia areata.

In this sample, this clone turned up a few times. The rearrangement joins TRBV29-1 to TRBJ1-2, with a possible D match to TRBD1 (5 bases). The CDR3 has 13 residues. Germline CDR1 SQVTM, CDR2 ANQGSEA. Trimming removed 5 bases from V and 6 bases from J, with 16 bases in between. The CDR3 DNA reads as TGCAGCGTTTTAACGGGGGAGCATCATGGCTACACCTTC. Translation: CSVLTGEHHGYTF.

This clone was recorded a few times. The chain is built from TRBV29-1 and TRBJ2-1; 10 bases agree with TRBD1. CDR3 length: 17 amino acids. The V and J ends lost 5 bases and 2 bases, in that order; junction bases with no gene match: 12. Germline CDR1 reads SQVTM; CDR2 reads ANQGSEA. The CDR3 DNA is TGCAGCGTTCTACCAGGTGGGGGACAGGGGACCTACAATGAGCAGTTCTTC. It is translated as CSVLPGGGQGTYNEQFF.

There are a few counts of this clone. V gene TRBV21-1 combines with J gene TRBJ2-5; no check of the table's D call, TRBD1, against the DNA was made. TRBV21-1 is listed as a pseudogene. The CDR3 has 16 residues. CDR3 nucleotides: TGTGCCAGCAGCAAATCCTCACAGGGAGCCCAAGAGACCCAGTACTTC. It codes for CASSKSSQGAQETQYF.

The J gene is TRBJ2-3, the V gene TRBV9; D unclear. The CDR3 covers 12 residues. Trimming shortened V by 1 base and J by 4 bases, and 4 bases separated the two germline ends. Germline V lookup: CDR1 SGDLS, CDR2 YYNGEE. CDR3 loop: CASSVSADTQYF. The CDR3, as DNA: TGTGCCAGCAGCGTAAGTGCAGATACGCAGTATTTT.

This clone was detected only a few times. The V gene is TRBV29-1, the J gene TRBJ2-5, with a tentative D call TRBD1 (6 bases). This CDR3 contains 13 residues. V was shortened by 5 bases and J by 5 bases, with 15 bases between the two germline ends. Germline CDR1 SQVTM, CDR2 ANQGSEA. CDR3 DNA: TGCAGCGTTAATACAGGGCCGAGGGAGACCCAGTACTTC. Translation: CSVNTGPRETQYF.

The V call is TRBV7-2, the J call TRBJ1-5; D ambiguous. This CDR3 has 15 amino acids. Deletions cut 5 bases from V and 0 bases from J, with 11 bases between. In germline, CDR1 is SGHTA, CDR2 FQGNSA. CDR3 amino acids: CASSQTLVSNQPQHF. CDR3 sequence (DNA): TGTGCCAGCAGCCAGACACTTGTTAGCAATCAGCCCCAGCATTTT.

The chain links TRBV29-1 to TRBJ2-1; 7 nucleotides align to TRBD2. The CDR3 is 17 residues long. Germline-derived CDR1 and CDR2 are SQVTM and ANQGSEA. With 4 bases clipped from V and 4 bases from J, the junction kept 16 bases outside the gene matches. The CDR3 here is CSVGGAGEYGVYNEQFF. CDR3 bases: TGCAGCGTTGGCGGCGCGGGGGAATACGGGGTATACAATGAGCAGTTCTTC.

The rearrangement uses TRBV29-1 and TRBJ2-7; D not resolved. The CDR3 has 12 residues. The V gene's germline CDR1 is SQVTM and CDR2 ANQGSEA. Trimming removed 4 bases at V and 3 bases at J, with 10 bases between. Here the CDR3 DNA reads TGCAGCGTTGCTGAGGTAATCTACGAGCAGTACTTC. This encodes CSVAEVIYEQYF.

The CDR3 DNA sequence: TGTGCCAGCAGCTGGGAAGGGTACAATGAGCAGTTCTTC. This gives the protein CASSWEGYNEQFF. The V call is TRBV11-2, the J call TRBJ2-1; D gene unclear. Germline V gives CDR1 SGHAT, CDR2 FQNNGV. Deletions cut 4 bases from V and 4 bases from J, with 8 bases between. CDR3 length: 13 amino acids.